The entry below describes one T cell receptor beta chain. This may stem from a read error, because a much larger clone lies one nucleotide away. As the CDR3 is not closed by the conserved phenylalanine or tryptophan, this likely results from a read error. This record belongs to a study of regulatory T cells in long-lasting Graves disease. Investigators prepared the TCR beta libraries by applying iRepertoire HTBI primers and Arm-PCR of CDR3 regions. Original processing notes: Throughout the samples, researchers identified around 65 TRBV and about 15 TRBJ segments. TCRdb passed the multiplex PCR reads through MiXCR, listing each CDR3 protein once. TCRdb's processing, not the study's, gives the V and J calls here. Of hundreds of thousands of distinct CDR3 sequences detected, 20% appear once; the ten largest clones hold just under 30%. The time point was: persistent/refractory GD, antithyroid drugs over 5 years with positive TRAb. RNA extracted from PBMCs served as the sequencing template.

The TCR comes from a female donor with Graves disease. Here the sequenced sample was peripheral blood mononuclear cells (PBMCs), taken when the disease was refractory, from a patient treated with antithyroid drugs.

CDR3 nucleotides: TGTGCCAGCACAGGGAGAACTGAAGCTTTCGTT. As protein: CASTGRTEAFV. The V call is TRBV27, the J call TRBJ1-1; the D gene is possibly TRBD1 (5 bases). The ends were cut back, 7 bases at V and 5 bases at J, with 8 bases in the middle. This CDR3 has 11 amino acids. Per the germline V gene, CDR1 is MNHEY and CDR2 is SMNVEV (reference sequence).